The rows below give T cell receptor beta chains drawn from one sample of a study of T-cell memory formation after mild COVID-19. TCRdb processed the 5' RACE reads anew with MiXCR; each CDR3 protein has one entry. The sample records over 250,000 distinct CDR3 sequences, around 15% being singletons. The sequenced sample consisted of PBMCs or a T cell subset sorted from them (not recorded which). These receptors were taken from a man between 18 and 35 years old who had mild COVID-19 (a few samples of this study predate the infection). Cell type and time point are not known. Both conserved end residues are part of each CDR3. The order of the fields is D gene, clone size, V gene, J gene, CDR3 protein, CDR3 DNA. A D gene is named only where the DNA matches it firmly. Clone size is shown for a subset of rows, as once, few, many or a class of expanded clone.

>TRBD2|NA|TRBV9|TRBJ2-3
CASSGYSGGIDTQYF
TGTGCCAGCAGCGGGTATAGCGGGGGGATAGATACGCAGTATTTT
>TRBD1|NA|TRBV7-7|TRBJ2-2
CASSLETGLVTGELFF
TGTGCCAGCAGCTTAGAGACAGGGCTGGTCACCGGGGAGCTGTTTTTT
>TRBD1|many|TRBV7-9|TRBJ1-1
CASSLRGQGNTEAFF
TGTGCCAGCAGCTTACGAGGACAGGGGAACACTGAAGCTTTCTTT
>TRBD1|few|TRBV6-6|TRBJ1-1
CASVQGGIIGTEAFF
TGTGCCAGTGTGCAGGGGGGGATTATCGGGACTGAAGCTTTCTTT
>TRBD2|NA|TRBV28|TRBJ2-7
CASSLSGTSGAAYEQYF
TGTGCCAGCAGTTTATCGGGGACTAGCGGGGCAGCCTACGAGCAGTACTTC
>TRBD2|NA|TRBV7-8|TRBJ2-1
CASSLRAGGPHNEQFF
TGTGCCAGCAGCTTGAGAGCGGGGGGGCCGCACAATGAGCAGTTCTTC
>TRBD1|NA|TRBV4-1|TRBJ2-7
CASSPAGTGYEQYF
TGCGCCAGCAGCCCGGCCGGGACAGGGTACGAGCAGTACTTC
>NA|few|TRBV5-1|TRBJ2-1
CASSLGSRTYNEQFF
TGCGCCAGCAGCCTCGGGTCAAGAACCTACAATGAGCAGTTCTTC
>NA|few|TRBV10-3|TRBJ2-1
CAISTRGVAQFF
TGTGCCATCAGTACCCGAGGGGTTGCGCAGTTCTTC
>NA|NA|TRBV3-1|TRBJ1-3
CASSQDMGAGGNTIYF
TGTGCCAGCAGCCAAGATATGGGGGCAGGAGGAAACACCATATATTTT
>NA|many|TRBV29-1|TRBJ2-1
CSVNGGSNSYNEQFF
TGCAGCGTTAACGGGGGCTCAAACTCCTACAATGAGCAGTTCTTC